The clone carrying this T cell receptor (beta chain) has just one count. Alongside a J-beta primer mix, a sample-barcoded 5' primer served in a second PCR lasting roughly 6 to 11 cycles. Each CDR3 protein gets one entry after TCRdb re-called the 5' RACE reads with MiXCR. This table has hundreds of thousands of distinct CDR3 sequences, about 45% appearing once. These data come from a study of blood T cells in healthy people across ages. The length of the CDR3 is 13 residues. From germline, CDR1 is DFQATT and CDR2 SNEGSKA (reference sequence). V was cut by 3 bases and J by 5 bases, with 11 bases left in between.

The material sequenced was blood. This receptor was identified in a man older than 75 in good health. The chain links TRBV20-1 to TRBJ1-5, with D possibly being TRBD1 (6 bases). CDR3 amino acids: CSASRPGDQPQHF. Written as DNA, the CDR3 is TGCAGTGCTAGTAGGCCAGGGGATCAGCCCCAGCATTTT.